This entry is about one T cell receptor (beta chain). Authors' processing steps: Reference gene primers were amplified, and this amplification served to estimate nucleated cell counts. Using immunoSEQ multiplex PCR, the repertoire was profiled, and TCRdb retains in-frame clones only, with some absent. The V and J calls and the clone size are those of that table, but D and trimming were determined from the DNA. In the table there are about 220,000 clones, over 75% of which are singletons. This sample is drawn from a study of blood T cell repertoires in COVID-19. Study summary: There were acute and convalescent COVID-19 samples, and they came from the United States, Italy and Spain.

Unmatched junction bases numbered 23, after V lost 6 bases and J lost 0 bases. This CDR3 has 22 residues. Germline CDR1 MNHEY, CDR2 SMNVEV (reference sequence). The chain employs TRBV27 and TRBJ2-1; 10 nucleotides match TRBD2. The TCR originated in a man aged 35-49 years with active or convalescent COVID-19. Source material: peripheral blood. CDR3 DNA sequence: TGTGCCAGCAGCCCTTTATCGGTGGCTAGCGGGAGTTACCCGGGCTCCTACAATGAGCAGTTCTTC. Its protein is CASSPLSVASGSYPGSYNEQFF.